This TCR beta chain comes out of a study of cytomegalovirus exposure and HLA in healthy donors. Study as a whole: HLA-typed donors were the source of roughly 80 million unique TCRs held in an early data release.

Each donor's status was that of a healthy bone marrow donor. The donors, nominally healthy at sampling, likely had unrecorded immune exposures. Vbeta (60) and Jbeta (13) primers were used in the PCR. Sequenced by immunoSEQ multiplex PCR; TCRdb stores in-frame clones only, minus some. Altogether around 170,000 clones are present, approximately 84% being singletons, with the ten largest covering 1% to 1.5%. A note on this clone: Its target is not known.

V dropped 6 bases and J dropped 4 bases, with 10 bases sitting between them. The CDR3 length is 11 residues. Per the germline V gene, CDR1 is DFQATT and CDR2 is SNEGSKA (reference sequence). General study points: In a later analysis, donors in an Asian-associated ancestry cluster reportedly had fewer N-insertions in productive TCRs than the cohort mean.

The V gene is TRBV20-1, the J gene TRBJ2-7; D is unclear. The specimen sequenced was PBMCs. The clonotype comes from a man aged 45 to 65 in good health and CMV-seropositive. The DNA for the CDR3 is TGCAGTGCCCCTGGGCCGTACGAGCAGTACTTC. Translation: CSAPGPYEQYF.